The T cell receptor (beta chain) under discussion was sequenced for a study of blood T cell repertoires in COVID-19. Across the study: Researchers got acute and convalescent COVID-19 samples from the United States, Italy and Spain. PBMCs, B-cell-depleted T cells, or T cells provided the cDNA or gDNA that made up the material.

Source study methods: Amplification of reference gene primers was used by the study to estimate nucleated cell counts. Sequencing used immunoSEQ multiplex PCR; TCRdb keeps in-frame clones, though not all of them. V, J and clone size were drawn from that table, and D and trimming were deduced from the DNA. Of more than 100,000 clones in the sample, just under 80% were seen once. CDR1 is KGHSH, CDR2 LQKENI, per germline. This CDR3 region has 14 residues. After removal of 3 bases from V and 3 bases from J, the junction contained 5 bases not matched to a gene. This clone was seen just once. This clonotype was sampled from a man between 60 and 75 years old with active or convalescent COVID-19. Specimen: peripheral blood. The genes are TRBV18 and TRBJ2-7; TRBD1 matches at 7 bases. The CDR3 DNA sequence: TGTGCCAGCTCACCTAGACAGGGCAACTACGAGCAGTACTTC. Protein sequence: CASSPRQGNYEQYF.